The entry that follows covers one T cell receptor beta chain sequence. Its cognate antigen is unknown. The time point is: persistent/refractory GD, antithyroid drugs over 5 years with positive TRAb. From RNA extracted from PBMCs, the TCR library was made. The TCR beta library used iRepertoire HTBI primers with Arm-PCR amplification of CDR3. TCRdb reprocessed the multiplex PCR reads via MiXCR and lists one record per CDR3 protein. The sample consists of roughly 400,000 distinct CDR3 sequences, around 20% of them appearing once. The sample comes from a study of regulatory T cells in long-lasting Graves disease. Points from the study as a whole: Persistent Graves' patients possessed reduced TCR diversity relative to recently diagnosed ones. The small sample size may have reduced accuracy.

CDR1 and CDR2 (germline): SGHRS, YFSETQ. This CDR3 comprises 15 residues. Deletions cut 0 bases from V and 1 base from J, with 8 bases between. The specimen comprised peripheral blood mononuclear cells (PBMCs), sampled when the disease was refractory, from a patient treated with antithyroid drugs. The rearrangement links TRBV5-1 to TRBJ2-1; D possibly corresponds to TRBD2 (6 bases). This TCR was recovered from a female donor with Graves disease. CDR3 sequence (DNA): TGCGCCAGCAGCTTGGATGGGGGGTCCTACAATGAGCAGTTCTTC. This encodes CASSLDGGSYNEQFF.